This TCR beta chain derives from a study of T cells in localized non-small cell lung cancer. The method was immunoSEQ multiplex PCR; TCRdb's version includes in-frame clones alone and lacks a portion of them. In the table there are about 29,000 clones, 80% to 90% of which are singletons. General study points: Measurement of T cell clonality placed uninvolved adjacent lung highest, above the level in tumor. Across samples, adjacent lung featured a median around 60 of the top 100 tumor clones.

This CDR3 has 14 amino acids. CDR1 is MGHRA, CDR2 YSYEKL, per germline. The V gene end was trimmed by 1 base and the J gene end by 6 bases; junction bases not matched to a gene: 2. For this clone: Its antigen remains unknown.

The sequencing here drew on peripheral blood, taken before any cancer treatment. V and J are TRBV4-1 and TRBJ1-1, with 10 bases fitting TRBD1. The TCR comes from a woman aged 40-69 years with stage I lung adenocarcinoma. The chain's CDR3 is CASSQGQGAAEAFF. CDR3 in DNA: TGCGCCAGCAGCCAAGGACAGGGGGCGGCTGAAGCTTTCTTT.